Following are 26 T cell receptor beta chains from one sample sequenced in a study of tumor-infiltrating lymphocytes in primary liver carcinoma. With 500 ng total RNA as template and a constant-region primer, TCR beta cDNA was made. ARM-PCR, slightly modified, supplied the TCR beta libraries through three nested multiplex PCR rounds. A C-beta reverse primer was combined with TRBV1-TRBV30 forward primers in the first two PCR rounds, and each round had around 11 cycles. TCRdb passed the multiplex PCR reads through MiXCR, listing each CDR3 protein once. The repertoire consists of approximately 330,000 distinct CDR3 sequences, with 65% occurring once and the leading ten covering 5% to 6.5%. Blood RNA came from unsorted whole blood; germline DNA was also extracted. Sample: peripheral blood. These receptors were collected from a man aged 35 to 55 with primary liver carcinoma and hepatitis B virus infection.

A note on this clonotype: The junction and the germline gene differ at one end; a read error may be behind it. The chain carries TRBV4-1 and TRBJ2-2, with D perhaps matching TRBD2 (7 bases). CDR1 and CDR2 (germline): MGHRA, YSYEKL. The CDR3 consists of 15 residues. The CDR3, as DNA: TGTGCCAGCAGCCGACGGGGGGCGGACACCGGGGAGCTGTTTTTT. It is translated as CASSRRGADTGELFF.

V and J are TRBV30 and TRBJ2-3; tentative D call: TRBD2 (6 bases). The V end was cut by 3 bases, the J end by 8 bases, with 18 bases between. Germline-derived CDR1 and CDR2 are GTSNPN and SVGIG (reference sequence). The CDR3 is 14 residues long. This CDR3 is CAWRTGVGLVTQYF. The CDR3 bases are TGTGCCTGGAGGACGGGAGTGGGGCTTGTTACGCAGTATTTT.

This clonotype was seen just once. One end of the junction does not line up with germline, which may come from a read error. The chain joins TRBV6-2 or TRBV6-3 to TRBJ2-1, with D tentatively TRBD1 (7 bases). The CDR3 has 15 amino acids. Germline values: CDR1 MNHEY, CDR2 SVGEGT. DNA for the CDR3: TGTGCCAGCACTTACGGGCGGCCAGGGGGGCGAGGGTGGTTCTTC. Translating it yields CASTYGRPGGRGWFF.

This clonotype was seen repeatedly, ten times or more. This chain uses TRBV4-2 with TRBJ2-2; D uncertain. Trimming took 0 bases from V and 10 from J, leaving 12 bases between them. The germline V gene has CDR1 LGHNA and CDR2 YNFKEQ. The CDR3 has 14 residues. CDR3 in DNA: TGTGCCAGCAGCCAAGATGTGCGGCCAACGGAGCTGTTTTTT. This sequence encodes CASSQDVRPTELFF.

Details on this clonotype: One end of the junction is discordant with germline, which a read error may explain. V is TRBV11-2 and J is TRBJ2-7; TRBD2 matches at 7 bases. The V gene's germline CDR1 is SGHAT and CDR2 FQNNGV. The CDR3 has 15 amino acids. CDR3 sequence: CASSLERDSGHDQYF. CDR3 sequence (DNA): TGTGCTAGCAGCTTGGAGCGGGATTCTGGTCACGACCAGTACTTC.

Details on this clonotype: A clone one base away is much larger, so this may be a read error. The missing conserved phenylalanine or tryptophan at the end of this CDR3 makes a read error likely. The chain carries TRBV6-6 and TRBJ2-7; the match to TRBD2 covers 9 bases. The CDR3 loop spans 14 amino acids. V lost 2 bases, J lost 3 bases, and 2 bases stayed unmatched. Looked up from germline, CDR1 is MNHNY and CDR2 is SVGAGI (reference sequence). CDR3 bases: TGTGCCAGCAGTTACATAGCGGGGGACTACGAGCAGTACCTC. It codes for CASSYIAGDYEQYL.

Remarks on this clonotype: The CDR3 carries no conserved terminal phenylalanine or tryptophan, so it likely arises from a read error. The CDR3 DNA reads TGTACCAGCAGCTTTTGGGACAGGCAAAGTGAGCAGTTCATC. This gives the protein CTSSFWDRQSEQFI. The chain uses TRBV11-2 and TRBJ2-1, with 8 nucleotides matching TRBD1. CDR3 length: 14 amino acids. Germline CDR1 SGHAT, CDR2 FQNNGV.

This rearrangement joins TRBV19 to TRBJ2-1; 8 bases agree with TRBD1. Trimming took 5 bases from V and 7 from J; bases not matched to a gene: 13. The CDR3 is made up of 16 amino acids. Germline V lookup: CDR1 LNHDA, CDR2 SQIVND (reference sequence). For the CDR3, the DNA is TGTGCCAGTAGTCCCCGCGACAGGGGCGCAACTAATGAGCAGTTCTTC. This gives the protein CASSPRDRGATNEQFF.

V usage is TRBV7-9 and J usage is TRBJ2-3; no reliable D call. The length of the CDR3 is 14 residues. Trimming took off 5 bases at V and 3 bases at J, with 12 bases between the two ends. Germline V gene lookup returns CDR1 SEHNR and CDR2 FQNEAQ (reference sequence). For the CDR3, the DNA is TGTGCCAGCAGCCCCCGCCTGTTAACAGATACGCAGTATTTT. Protein sequence: CASSPRLLTDTQYF.

By share, this clonotype counts as medium-sized (0.01 to 0.1%). V and J are TRBV11-2 and TRBJ1-1; D unresolved. CDR3 length: 15 residues. Deletions cut 1 base from V and 0 bases from J, with 9 bases between. Germline V gene sequence: CDR1 SGHAT, CDR2 FQNNGV. CDR3 region: CASSLGPSLNTEAFF. CDR3 DNA: TGTGCCAGCAGCTTAGGTCCGTCCCTGAACACTGAAGCTTTCTTT.

There are a few counts of this clonotype. The chain uses TRBV6-5 and TRBJ2-1; 7 bases are a match to TRBD1. This CDR3 has 17 residues. Germline values: CDR1 MNHEY, CDR2 SVGAGI. Germline trimming cut 0 bases from V and 0 bases from J; bases unmatched to any gene: 5. The DNA for the CDR3 is TGTGCCAGCAGTTACTCAGGGGGCCCGAGCTCCTACAATGAGCAGTTCTTC. This sequence encodes CASSYSGGPSSYNEQFF.

Concerning this clonotype: A much more abundant neighbour one base away suggests this may be a read error. The rearrangement links TRBV5-6 to TRBJ2-1, with 7 bases that match TRBD1. Germline CDR1 is SGHDT and CDR2 is YYEEEE. The CDR3 runs 14 residues. The CDR3 reads CASILGAGRAGGIF. CDR3 nucleotides: TGTGCCAGCATCTTGGGAGCCGGCAGGGCAGGGGGAATCTTC.

Concerning this clonotype: A much larger clone differs from this one at a single base, so this may be a read error. The rearrangement uses TRBV12-3 or TRBV12-4 and TRBJ1-2, with TRBD1 as a possible D gene (5 bases). The CDR3 is 15 amino acids. CDR3 residues: CTTLRGTGTKQGYTF. For the CDR3, the DNA is TGTACCACCCTAAGGGGAACAGGAACAAAACAAGGCTACACCTTC.

This clonotype was seen just once. The V and J genes are TRBV5-5 and TRBJ1-4; a weak D match, TRBD1 (5 bases). Germline CDR1 reads SGHKS; CDR2 reads YYEKEE (reference sequence). This CDR3 spans 16 amino acids. V was cut by 2 bases and J by 4 bases, with 15 bases left in between. The CDR3 loop reads CASSFEGTGSNEKLFF. DNA of the CDR3: TGTGCCAGCAGCTTTGAAGGGACTGGGAGTAATGAAAAACTGTTTTTT.

In its sample, this clonotype was seen a few times. The genes are TRBV5-1 and TRBJ2-1, with no clear D. The CDR3 covers 13 residues. Germline V gene data show CDR1 as SGHRS and CDR2 as YFSETQ. Trimming removed 0 bases at V and 9 bases at J, with 10 bases between. CDR3 residues: CASSLASQVEQFF. The CDR3, as DNA: TGCGCCAGCAGCTTGGCTAGTCAGGTTGAGCAGTTCTTC.

On this clonotype: A clone one base away is much larger, so this may be a read error. This chain connects TRBV4-1 to TRBJ1-2, with 9 nucleotides matching TRBD1. CDR1 and CDR2 from the germline V gene are MGHRA and YSYEKL. The trim removed 1 base at V and 10 bases at J, leaving 19 bases unmatched. The CDR3 totals 18 residues. This CDR3 reads CASSQVRGPRGQGLDYTF. As DNA, the CDR3 is TGCGCCAGCAGCCAAGTTCGAGGGCCCCGGGGACAGGGTTTGGACTACACCTTC.

With regard to this clonotype: The CDR3 does not close with the conserved phenylalanine or tryptophan, likely indicating a read error. This sequence joins TRBV11-2 and TRBJ2-3, with TRBD2 matching over 8 bases. Germline V gene lookup returns CDR1 SGHAT and CDR2 FQNNGV. The ends lost 7 bases at V and 2 bases at J; junction bases unmatched: 8. CDR3 length: 15 residues. The CDR3 DNA is TGTGCCAGCACCCCCCGGGGGGGGAACACAGATACGCAGTATCTT. Its protein product is CASTPRGGNTDTQYL.

As for this clonotype: Being one base from a much bigger clone, this may be a read error. This sequence joins TRBV6-5 and TRBJ1-2; D is perhaps TRBD1 (5 bases). Germline loops: CDR1 MNHEY, CDR2 SVGAGI. The CDR3 has 13 amino acids. Trimming removed 0 bases from V and 5 bases from J, with 7 bases in between. CDR3: CASSYSKGYGYTF. The DNA of the CDR3 is TGTGCCAGCAGTTACTCGAAGGGGTATGGCTACACCTTC.

With respect to this clonotype: A junction boundary mismatches the germline segment, possibly from a read error. The chain couples TRBV5-6 to TRBJ2-3; D is perhaps TRBD1 (6 bases). The CDR3 runs 16 residues. Germline CDR1 is SGHDT and CDR2 is YYEEEE. The DNA of the CDR3 is TGTACCAGCAGCCTTGGGGGCGGAGTGGGCACAGATACGCAGTATTTT. This codes for CTSSLGGGVGTDTQYF.

In the case of this clonotype: With a much larger clone just one base away, this may be a read error. This chain uses TRBV14 with TRBJ2-5; no reliable D call. The germline V gene encodes CDR1 SGHDN and CDR2 FVKESK. CDR3 length equals 12 residues. The CDR3 loop is CANSQERKTQYF. DNA for the CDR3: TGTGCCAACAGCCAAGAAAGGAAGACCCAGTACTTC.

A remark on this clonotype: One end of the junction varies from germline; a read error may be responsible. The chain links TRBV29-1 to TRBJ2-1, with 13 bases fitting TRBD2. Germline loops: CDR1 SQVTM, CDR2 ANQGSEA. The CDR3 consists of 16 residues. The CDR3 protein is CSVEGTGTSGDNEQFF. In DNA, the CDR3 is TGTAGCGTTGAAGGCACGGGGACTAGCGGGGACAATGAGCAGTTCTTC.

Note on this clonotype: Since the CDR3 does not end with the conserved phenylalanine or tryptophan, this likely comes from a read error. The chain joins TRBV11-2 to TRBJ2-7; no clear D. In germline, CDR1 is SGHAT, CDR2 FQNNGV. This CDR3 is built from 13 residues. DNA of the CDR3: TGTGCCAGCAGCCCTCAGGTTAACTACGAACAGTACATC. It translates to CASSPQVNYEQYI.

Concerning this clonotype: A single base separates this from a much larger clone, so it may be a read error. Since no conserved phenylalanine or tryptophan closes the CDR3, a read error is the likely cause. The V and J genes are TRBV10-3 and TRBJ2-7; 9 bases are a match to TRBD1. Germline CDR1 reads ENHRY; CDR2 reads SYGVKD. The V gene end was trimmed by 7 bases and the J gene end by 5 bases; junction bases not matched to a gene: 6. This CDR3 has 13 amino acids. The CDR3 coding sequence is TGTGCCATCAAGGGGACAGGGCTTGACGAGCAGTACCTC. Translating it yields CAIKGTGLDEQYL.

On this clonotype: One end of the junction does not line up with germline, which may come from a read error. The V and J genes are TRBV6-1 and TRBJ2-1; 8 nucleotides agree with TRBD2. This CDR3 has 17 amino acids. Germline CDR1 and CDR2: MNHNS and SASEGT. CDR3 DNA sequence: TGTGCCAGCAGCCCCTTTTCGGCGGGAGGAGTCTACAATGGGCAGTTCTTC. This codes for CASSPFSAGGVYNGQFF.

Turning to this clonotype: Because it lacks the conserved phenylalanine or tryptophan at the end, this CDR3 is likely a read error. The chain joins TRBV6-5 to TRBJ1-4, with 7 bases matching TRBD1. Germline trimming cut 7 bases from V and 4 bases from J; bases unmatched to any gene: 15. CDR1 MNHEY and CDR2 SVGAGI come from the germline V gene. The length of the CDR3 is 17 residues. CDR3 residues: CASNYAIGRGRNEKLFL. CDR3 sequence (DNA): TGTGCCAGCAATTATGCTATCGGGAGGGGGCGTAATGAAAAACTGTTTCTT.

As to this clonotype: Germline and junction disagree at one end, which may indicate a read error. The chain couples TRBV13 to TRBJ2-1, with TRBD2 identical over 7 bases. The CDR3 extends over 14 amino acids. The germline V gene encodes CDR1 PRHDT and CDR2 FYEKMQ (reference sequence). The CDR3 spells CASNSRGEYSEQFF. CDR3 DNA: TGTGCCAGCAACTCTCGGGGGGAATACAGTGAGCAGTTCTTC.